This T cell receptor beta chain appears in the sequencing data of a study of radiotherapy plus CTLA-4 blockade in lung cancer. Turning to the study itself: For 15% to 20% of patients, objective responses occurred, and roughly 30% had disease control. Findings and caveats of the study: Clones of tumor-derived TCRs expanded in blood after radiotherapy plus ipilimumab.

In chemo-refractory metastatic non-small-cell lung cancer, patients got ipilimumab CTLA-4 blockade together with focal radiation. About this clone: Its antigen is undetermined.

J was trimmed by 5 bases and V by 0 bases; bases with no gene match: 5. Per germline, CDR1 SGDLS and CDR2 YYNGEE. The CDR3 spans 15 residues. Clones were sequenced by immunoSEQ multiplex PCR, and TCRdb holds only the in-frame ones, with some missing. The sample consists of over 70,000 clones, about 90% of them appearing once. V and J are TRBV9 and TRBJ2-3; TRBD2 aligns across 8 bases. The source of this sequence is a human donor with non-small cell lung cancer who had a partial response to radiotherapy plus ipilimumab. Sequences were derived from peripheral blood, sampled from a patient treated with radiotherapy plus ipilimumab. The DNA of the CDR3 is TGTGCCAGCAGCGTAGACCCGGGAGGGGGAGATACGCAGTATTTT. It translates to CASSVDPGGGDTQYF.